This T cell receptor (beta chain) was identified in a study of spatial heterogeneity in lung cancer. Judged by abundance, this clonotype is medium-sized. The antigen is undetermined. General study findings and limits: The number of expanded tumor alpha and beta chains correlated with mutation number.

Documented time point: sample taken at primary tumor resection. Sequencing covered unsorted whole RNA taken from tumor, nontumor lung or frozen PBMC. TCRdb analysed the 5' RACE reads with MiXCR anew, one entry per CDR3 protein. This sample has around 2,700 distinct CDR3 sequences, with 1.4% found just once. The clonotype originates from a male donor with early-stage non-small cell lung cancer. The sequencing used lung tumor tissue, collected at surgery.

CDR3 nucleotides: TGTGCCAGCAGCTCCACCCTGAACACCGGGGAGCTGTTTTTT. This sequence encodes CASSSTLNTGELFF. The V and J genes are TRBV7-2 and TRBJ2-2, with D unclear. The V gene's germline CDR1 is SGHTA and CDR2 FQGNSA. There are 14 residues in the CDR3. Between the trimmed V and J ends, which lost 4 bases and 1 base, there was a span of 7 bases. The full variable domain, its missing parts supplied by reference TRBV7-2 and TRBJ2-2, is GAGVSQSPSNKVTEKGKDVELRCDPISGHTALYWYRQSLGQGLEFLIYFQGNSAPDKSGLPSDRFSAERTGGSVSTLTIQRTQQEDSAVYLCASSSTLNTGELFFGEGSRLTVL.